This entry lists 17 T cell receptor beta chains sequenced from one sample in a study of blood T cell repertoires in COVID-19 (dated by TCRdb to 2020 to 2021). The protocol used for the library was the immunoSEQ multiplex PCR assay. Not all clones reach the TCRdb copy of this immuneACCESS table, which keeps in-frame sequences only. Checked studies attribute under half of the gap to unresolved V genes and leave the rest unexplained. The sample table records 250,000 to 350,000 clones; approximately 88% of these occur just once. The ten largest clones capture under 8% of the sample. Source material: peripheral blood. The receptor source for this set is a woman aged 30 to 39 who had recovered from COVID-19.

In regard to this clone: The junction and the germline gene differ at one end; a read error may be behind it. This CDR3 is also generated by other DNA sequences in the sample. This CDR3 reads CASSQGDTQYF. Here the CDR3 DNA reads TGTGCTAGCAGCCAGGGAGATACGCAGTATTTT. The genes are TRBV11-2 and TRBJ2-3; D possibly corresponds to TRBD1 (5 bases). The CDR3 runs to 11 residues. CDR1 is SGHAT and CDR2 is FQNNGV in the germline V gene.

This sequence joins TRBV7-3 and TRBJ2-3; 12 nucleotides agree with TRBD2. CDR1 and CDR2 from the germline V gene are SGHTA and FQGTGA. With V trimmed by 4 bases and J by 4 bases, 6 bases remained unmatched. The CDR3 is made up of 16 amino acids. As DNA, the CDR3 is TGTGCCAGCAGCTCAAGACTAGCGGGGGCCGCAGATACGCAGTATTTT. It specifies CASSSRLAGAADTQYF.

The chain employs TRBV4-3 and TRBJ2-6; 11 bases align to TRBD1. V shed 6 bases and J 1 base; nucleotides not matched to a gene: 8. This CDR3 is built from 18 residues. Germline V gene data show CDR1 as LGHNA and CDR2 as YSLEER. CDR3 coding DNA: TGCGCCAGCAGTCGATCCGGGACAGGGGGTTCTGGGGCCAACGTCCTGACTTTC. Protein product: CASSRSGTGGSGANVLTF.

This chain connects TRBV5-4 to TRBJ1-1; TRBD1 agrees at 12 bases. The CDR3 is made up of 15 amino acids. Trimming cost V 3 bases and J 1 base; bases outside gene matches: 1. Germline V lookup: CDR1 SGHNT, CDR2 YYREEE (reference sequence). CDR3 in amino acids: CASSWGQGANTEAFF. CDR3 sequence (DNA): TGTGCCAGCAGCTGGGGACAGGGGGCGAACACTGAAGCTTTCTTT.

As DNA, the CDR3 is TGTGCCAGCAGTGAAGCGAGTCCCACAGATACGCAGTATTTT. Protein: CASSEASPTDTQYF. This chain uses TRBV6-1 with TRBJ2-3, with D unclear. Looked up from germline, CDR1 is MNHNS and CDR2 is SASEGT. Trimming stripped 0 bases from V and 2 bases from J, with 6 bases between. This CDR3 is 14 amino acids long.

The CDR3 is CASSSTVSNYGYTF. CDR3 bases: TGTGCCAGCAGCTCGACAGTTTCTAACTATGGCTACACCTTC. The chain has TRBV28 and TRBJ1-2; D possibly corresponds to TRBD1 (5 bases). The germline CDR1 and CDR2 sequences are MDHEN and SYDVKM. V was pared by 6 bases and J by 0 bases, with 11 bases between. This CDR3 region has 14 residues.

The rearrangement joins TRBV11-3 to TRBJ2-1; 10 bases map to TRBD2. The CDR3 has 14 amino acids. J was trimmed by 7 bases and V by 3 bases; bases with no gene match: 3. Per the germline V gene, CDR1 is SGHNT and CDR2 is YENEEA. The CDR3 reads CASSLPSGGNEQFF. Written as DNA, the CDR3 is TGTGCCAGCAGCTTGCCTAGCGGGGGAAATGAGCAGTTCTTC.

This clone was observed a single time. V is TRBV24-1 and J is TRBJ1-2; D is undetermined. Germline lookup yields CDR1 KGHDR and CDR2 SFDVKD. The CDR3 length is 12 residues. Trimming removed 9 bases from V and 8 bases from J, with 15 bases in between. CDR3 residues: CATWEPSRGYTF. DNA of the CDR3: TGTGCCACCTGGGAGCCCTCTCGGGGCTACACCTTC.

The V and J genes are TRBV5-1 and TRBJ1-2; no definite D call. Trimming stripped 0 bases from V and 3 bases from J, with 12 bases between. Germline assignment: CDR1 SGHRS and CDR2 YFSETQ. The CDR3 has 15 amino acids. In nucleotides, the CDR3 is TGCGCCAGCAGCTTGGGGGAGGGTGTAGACTATGGCTACACCTTC. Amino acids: CASSLGEGVDYGYTF.

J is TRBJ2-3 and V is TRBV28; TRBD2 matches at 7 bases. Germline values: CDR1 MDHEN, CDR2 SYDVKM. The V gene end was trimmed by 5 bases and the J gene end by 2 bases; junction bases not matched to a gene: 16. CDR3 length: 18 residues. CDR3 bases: TGTGCCAGCAGTGTAGCGCCGGCCGGGACTAACCCCACAGATACGCAGTATTTT. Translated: CASSVAPAGTNPTDTQYF.

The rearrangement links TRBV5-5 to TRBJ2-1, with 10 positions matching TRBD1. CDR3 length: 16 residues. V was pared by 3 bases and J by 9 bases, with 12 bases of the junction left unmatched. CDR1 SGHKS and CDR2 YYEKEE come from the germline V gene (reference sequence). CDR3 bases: TGTGCCAGCAGCTCCTGGACAGGGGGGAGGTCAAGTGAGCAGTTCTTC. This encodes CASSSWTGGRSSEQFF.

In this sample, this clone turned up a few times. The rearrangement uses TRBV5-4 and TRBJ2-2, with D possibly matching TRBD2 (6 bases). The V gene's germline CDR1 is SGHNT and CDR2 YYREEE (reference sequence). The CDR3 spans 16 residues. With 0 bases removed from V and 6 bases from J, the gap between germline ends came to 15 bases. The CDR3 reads CASSLGLLPGAGELFF. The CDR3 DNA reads TGTGCCAGCAGCTTGGGGCTCCTCCCGGGGGCCGGGGAGCTGTTTTTT.

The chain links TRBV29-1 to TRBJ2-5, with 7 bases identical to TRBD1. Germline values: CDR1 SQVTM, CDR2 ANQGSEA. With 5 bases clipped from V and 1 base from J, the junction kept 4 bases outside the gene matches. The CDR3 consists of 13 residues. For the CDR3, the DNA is TGCAGCGTTACCGGACAGGTCCAAGAGACCCAGTACTTC. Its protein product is CSVTGQVQETQYF. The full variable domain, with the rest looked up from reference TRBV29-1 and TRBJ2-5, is SAVISQKPSRDICQRGTSLTIQCQVDSQVTMMFWYRQQPGQSLTLIATANQGSEATYESGFVIDKFPISRPNLTFSTLTVSNMSPEDSSIYLCSVTGQVQETQYFGPGTRLLVL.

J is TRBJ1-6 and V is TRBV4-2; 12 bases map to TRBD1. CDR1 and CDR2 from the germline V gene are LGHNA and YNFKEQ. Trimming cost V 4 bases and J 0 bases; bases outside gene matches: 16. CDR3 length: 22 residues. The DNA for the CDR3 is TGTGCCAGCAGCCCAGCCGGGACAGGGGGCCCGACGACGAGCTCCTATAATTCACCCCTCCACTTT. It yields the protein CASSPAGTGGPTTSSYNSPLHF.

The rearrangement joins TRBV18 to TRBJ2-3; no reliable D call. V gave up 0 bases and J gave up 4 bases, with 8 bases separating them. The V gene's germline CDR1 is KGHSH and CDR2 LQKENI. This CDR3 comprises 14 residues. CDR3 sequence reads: CASSPPERPDTQYF. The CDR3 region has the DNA TGTGCCAGCTCACCACCTGAGCGCCCAGATACGCAGTATTTT.

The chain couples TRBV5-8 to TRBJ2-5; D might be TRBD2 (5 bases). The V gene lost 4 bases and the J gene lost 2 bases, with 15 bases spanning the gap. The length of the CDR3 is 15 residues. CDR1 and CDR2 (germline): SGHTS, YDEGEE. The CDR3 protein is CASSPETGNQETQYF. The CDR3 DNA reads TGTGCCAGCAGCCCAGAGACGGGGAATCAAGAGACCCAGTACTTC.

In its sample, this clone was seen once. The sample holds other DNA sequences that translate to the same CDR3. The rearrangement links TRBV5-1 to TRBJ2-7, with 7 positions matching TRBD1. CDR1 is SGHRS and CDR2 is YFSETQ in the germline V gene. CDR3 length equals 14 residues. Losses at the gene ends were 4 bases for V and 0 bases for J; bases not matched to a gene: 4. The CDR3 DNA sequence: TGCGCCAGCAGCCTCCGGGACAGCTCCTACGAGCAGTACTTC. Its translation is CASSLRDSSYEQYF. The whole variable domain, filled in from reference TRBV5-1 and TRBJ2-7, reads KAGVTQTPRYLIKTRGQQVTLSCSPISGHRSVSWYQQTPGQGLQFLFEYFSETQRNKGNFPGRFSGRQFSNSRSEMNVSTLELGDSALYLCASSLRDSSYEQYFGPGTRLTVT.